The rows below give T cell receptor beta chains drawn from one sample of a study of Ad26.COV2.S vaccination and SARS-CoV-2 variants. Profiling relied on immunoSEQ multiplex PCR, and the TCRdb table lists in-frame clones only, not all of them. The sample contains some 290,000 clones, around 85% of which appear only once. The starting material was peripheral blood, obtained in a trial of Ad26.COV2.S vaccine versus placebo. All receptors come from a person between 18 and 65 years old who received the Ad26.COV2.S COVID-19 vaccine or a placebo. The CDR3 runs from the conserved cysteine through the conserved F or W. D genes are given only for firm matches. The listing skips clone size in some rows; elsewhere it reads once, few, many or a size class.

V gene: TRBV18
D gene: .
J gene: TRBJ1-4
clone size: .
CDR3 DNA: TGTGCCAGCTCACCAAGCGATAATGAAAAACTGTTTTTT
CDR3 protein: CASSPSDNEKLFF

V gene: TRBV5-3
D gene: TRBD2
J gene: TRBJ2-7
clone size: .
CDR3 DNA: TGTGCCAGTGGAGCCAAAAGGACTAGCGGGGCCAACGAGCAGTACTTC
CDR3 protein: CASGAKRTSGANEQYF

V gene: TRBV2
D gene: .
J gene: TRBJ2-3
clone size: .
CDR3 DNA: TGTGCCAGCAGTGAAGCGGGCCATGCCACAGATACGCAGTATTTT
CDR3 protein: CASSEAGHATDTQYF

V gene: TRBV10-3
D gene: .
J gene: TRBJ2-3
clone size: .
CDR3 DNA: TGTGCCATCAGTGAGTCGGAGGGGGCGGCAGATACGCAGTATTTT
CDR3 protein: CAISESEGAADTQYF

V gene: TRBV15
D gene: TRBD1
J gene: TRBJ2-1
clone size: few
CDR3 DNA: TGTGCCACCAGCTCTCCGGGACAGGGACACAATGAGCAGTTCTTC
CDR3 protein: CATSSPGQGHNEQFF

V gene: TRBV5-1
D gene: TRBD2
J gene: TRBJ2-1
clone size: .
CDR3 DNA: TGCGCCAGCAGCGTTATTCTAGCGGGGGGGTACAATGAGCAGTTCTTC
CDR3 protein: CASSVILAGGYNEQFF

V gene: TRBV24-1
D gene: TRBD1
J gene: TRBJ1-5
clone size: .
CDR3 DNA: TGTGCCACCAGTGGCCAGGGGGGGGGATCCGGTCAGCCCCAGCATTTT
CDR3 protein: CATSGQGGGSGQPQHF

V gene: TRBV23-1
D gene: .
J gene: TRBJ2-6
clone size: .
CDR3 DNA: TGCGCCAGCAGTCAATTTCGAGGGGCCAACGTCCTGACTTTC
CDR3 protein: CASSQFRGANVLTF

V gene: TRBV6-5
D gene: .
J gene: TRBJ2-7
clone size: .
CDR3 DNA: TGTGCCAGCAGTTTCGGCTACGAGCAGTACTTC
CDR3 protein: CASSFGYEQYF

V gene: TRBV7-2
D gene: TRBD1
J gene: TRBJ2-5
clone size: .
CDR3 DNA: TGTGCCAGCAGCGCGACAGGCAGGGGGCTCTCAGAGACCCAGTACTTC
CDR3 protein: CASSATGRGLSETQYF

V gene: TRBV4-1
D gene: .
J gene: TRBJ2-1
clone size: .
CDR3 DNA: TGCGCCAGCAGCCAAGAACGCTCGGCCTTTCCCTACAATGAGCAGTTCTTC
CDR3 protein: CASSQERSAFPYNEQFF

V gene: TRBV19
D gene: .
J gene: TRBJ1-5
clone size: once
CDR3 DNA: TGTGCCAGTAGTATAGATCGGGGGGATGGTCAGCCCCAGCATTTT
CDR3 protein: CASSIDRGDGQPQHF

V gene: TRBV12-3/TRBV12-4
D gene: .
J gene: TRBJ2-2
clone size: .
CDR3 DNA: TGTGCCAGCAGCTTGGGAGCTGCCGGGGAGCTGTTTTTT
CDR3 protein: CASSLGAAGELFF

V gene: TRBV28
D gene: TRBD2
J gene: TRBJ2-1
clone size: .
CDR3 DNA: TGTGCCAGCAGCACTCAGAGACTAGCGGGGGGGAATGAGCAGTTCTTC
CDR3 protein: CASSTQRLAGGNEQFF

V gene: TRBV5-6
D gene: TRBD1
J gene: TRBJ2-7
clone size: .
CDR3 DNA: TGTGCCAGCAGCTTGCCAGGGGGCATCTACGAGCAGTACTTC
CDR3 protein: CASSLPGGIYEQYF

V gene: TRBV11-2
D gene: .
J gene: TRBJ1-4
clone size: .
CDR3 DNA: TGTGCCAGCAGCGATGGGCTCCCGCCAGGAAAACTGTTTTTT
CDR3 protein: CASSDGLPPGKLFF

V gene: TRBV7-2
D gene: .
J gene: TRBJ2-7
clone size: .
CDR3 DNA: TGTGCCAGCAGCTTAGATCTTTGGGCAGGGGGGGAAGAGCAGTACTTC
CDR3 protein: CASSLDLWAGGEEQYF

V gene: TRBV5-6
D gene: .
J gene: TRBJ1-6
clone size: .
CDR3 DNA: TGTGCCAGCAGCTTCCTGGCCAGCGTCAGCTCCTATAATTCACCCCTCCACTTT
CDR3 protein: CASSFLASVSSYNSPLHF

V gene: TRBV3-1/TRBV3-2
D gene: TRBD2
J gene: TRBJ2-7
clone size: .
CDR3 DNA: TGTGCCAGCAGCCAATCTAGCGGGAACACCTACGAGCAGTACTTC
CDR3 protein: CASSQSSGNTYEQYF

V gene: TRBV7-9
D gene: .
J gene: TRBJ2-7
clone size: .
CDR3 DNA: TGTGCCAGCAGCTTACATAGGACCGAGTACGAGCAGTACTTC
CDR3 protein: CASSLHRTEYEQYF

V gene: TRBV5-6
D gene: TRBD1
J gene: TRBJ2-5
clone size: .
CDR3 DNA: TGTGCCAGCAGCTTCGGGACAGGGGGCGCTCAGACCCAGTACTTC
CDR3 protein: CASSFGTGGAQTQYF

V gene: TRBV5-4
D gene: .
J gene: TRBJ1-4
clone size: .
CDR3 DNA: TGTGCCAGCAGCAAAACAGGCGGGGGAGGTAAAGAAAAACTGTTTTTT
CDR3 protein: CASSKTGGGGKEKLFF

V gene: TRBV5-1
D gene: TRBD2
J gene: TRBJ2-7
clone size: .
CDR3 DNA: TGCGCCAGCAGACCGGGAGGGTCCTACGAGCAGTACTTC
CDR3 protein: CASRPGGSYEQYF

V gene: TRBV5-4
D gene: TRBD2
J gene: TRBJ2-7
clone size: .
CDR3 DNA: TGTGCCAGCAGCCTGCCGGGGGGGGTCGAGCAGTACTTC
CDR3 protein: CASSLPGGVEQYF

V gene: TRBV28
D gene: TRBD1
J gene: TRBJ2-2
clone size: .
CDR3 DNA: TGTGCCAGCAGGACCGGGACAGCTAACACCGGGGAGCTGTTTTTT
CDR3 protein: CASRTGTANTGELFF

V gene: TRBV5-1
D gene: TRBD1
J gene: TRBJ1-2
clone size: .
CDR3 DNA: TGCGCCAGCAGCCGAGGAGGGGGCGGGGATGGCTACACCTTC
CDR3 protein: CASSRGGGGDGYTF

V gene: TRBV3-1/TRBV3-2
D gene: .
J gene: TRBJ1-2
clone size: .
CDR3 DNA: TGTGCCAGCAGCCAAGGGGGGGTTGGCTATGGCTACACCTTC
CDR3 protein: CASSQGGVGYGYTF

V gene: TRBV18
D gene: .
J gene: TRBJ1-5
clone size: .
CDR3 DNA: TGTGCCAGCTCACCAAGAGGGGACGTTAATCAGCCCCAGCATTTT
CDR3 protein: CASSPRGDVNQPQHF

V gene: TRBV5-1
D gene: TRBD2
J gene: TRBJ2-1
clone size: .
CDR3 DNA: TGCGCCAGCAGACCTGGACTAGCGAGGAATAATGAGCAGTTCTTC
CDR3 protein: CASRPGLARNNEQFF

V gene: TRBV7-3
D gene: .
J gene: TRBJ2-3
clone size: .
CDR3 DNA: TGTGCCAGCAGCTTAAATGGGATCTCCACAGATACGCAGTATTTT
CDR3 protein: CASSLNGISTDTQYF

V gene: TRBV10-3
D gene: .
J gene: TRBJ1-1
clone size: .
CDR3 DNA: TGTGCCATCAGCCGAGAGGGTAGGAACACTGAAGCTTTCTTT
CDR3 protein: CAISREGRNTEAFF

V gene: TRBV4-2
D gene: .
J gene: TRBJ1-5
clone size: .
CDR3 DNA: TGTGCCAGCAGCCAAGATGAGGGGTCAGTCCGCAATCAGCCCCAGCATTTT
CDR3 protein: CASSQDEGSVRNQPQHF

V gene: TRBV5-1
D gene: .
J gene: TRBJ2-7
clone size: .
CDR3 DNA: TGCGCCAGCAGCCAAGGGGACGGACCCTACGAGCAGTACTTC
CDR3 protein: CASSQGDGPYEQYF

V gene: TRBV5-4
D gene: .
J gene: TRBJ2-7
clone size: .
CDR3 DNA: TGTGCCAGCAGCTTGGAAGCAGACTACGAGCAGTACTTC
CDR3 protein: CASSLEADYEQYF

V gene: TRBV5-6
D gene: .
J gene: TRBJ2-3
clone size: .
CDR3 DNA: TGTGCCAGCAGCTTGGGTTCCTCGACAGATACGCAGTATTTT
CDR3 protein: CASSLGSSTDTQYF

V gene: TRBV5-1
D gene: .
J gene: TRBJ2-3
clone size: .
CDR3 DNA: TGCGCCAGCAGCTTGGTAGGTGGGACACCGAAGGCGGATACGCAGTATTTT
CDR3 protein: CASSLVGGTPKADTQYF

V gene: TRBV11-3
D gene: TRBD2
J gene: TRBJ2-7
clone size: .
CDR3 DNA: TGTGCCAGCAGCCCTAGGACTAGCGACGAGCAGTACTTC
CDR3 protein: CASSPRTSDEQYF

V gene: TRBV19
D gene: TRBD1
J gene: TRBJ1-2
clone size: .
CDR3 DNA: TGTGCCAGTAGTCGGGACAGGGAGAACTATGGCTACACCTTC
CDR3 protein: CASSRDRENYGYTF

V gene: TRBV7-9
D gene: TRBD1
J gene: TRBJ1-2
clone size: once
CDR3 DNA: TGTGCCAGCAGCTTAGGGAGGCAGGGGGCGTCTGGCTACACCTTC
CDR3 protein: CASSLGRQGASGYTF

V gene: TRBV29-1
D gene: .
J gene: TRBJ2-7
clone size: .
CDR3 DNA: TGCAGCGTCGGCAGTACCTACGAGCAGTACTTC
CDR3 protein: CSVGSTYEQYF

V gene: TRBV28
D gene: .
J gene: TRBJ1-1
clone size: once
CDR3 DNA: TGTGCCAGCAGGTATCGTCCAGGGCCCACTGAAGCTTTCTTT
CDR3 protein: CASRYRPGPTEAFF

V gene: TRBV9
D gene: TRBD2
J gene: TRBJ2-1
clone size: .
CDR3 DNA: TGTGCCAGCAGCGTCCAACTAGCGACTAATGAGCAGTTCTTC
CDR3 protein: CASSVQLATNEQFF

V gene: TRBV6-5
D gene: .
J gene: TRBJ2-3
clone size: .
CDR3 DNA: TGTGCCAGTAAATCCGGGCCTTGGAGCACAGATACGCAGTATTTT
CDR3 protein: CASKSGPWSTDTQYF

V gene: TRBV5-1
D gene: .
J gene: TRBJ2-7
clone size: .
CDR3 DNA: TGCGCCAGCAGTCCGACTGTCTCCTACGAGCAGTACTTC
CDR3 protein: CASSPTVSYEQYF

V gene: TRBV30
D gene: TRBD1
J gene: TRBJ2-2
clone size: .
CDR3 DNA: TGTGCCTGGTTACAGGGGGCCTTCCGGGGCACCGGGGAGCTGTTTTTT
CDR3 protein: CAWLQGAFRGTGELFF

V gene: TRBV28
D gene: .
J gene: TRBJ2-5
clone size: .
CDR3 DNA: TGTGCCAGCCTGCGGGGACCGACAGAGACCCAGTACTTC
CDR3 protein: CASLRGPTETQYF

V gene: TRBV5-1
D gene: .
J gene: TRBJ2-3
clone size: few
CDR3 DNA: TGCGCCAGCAGCTTGTCGGGCACAGATACGCAGTATTTT
CDR3 protein: CASSLSGTDTQYF

V gene: TRBV9
D gene: .
J gene: TRBJ2-7
clone size: .
CDR3 DNA: TGTGCCAGCAGCGTAGGCTGGGGCGAGCAGTACTTC
CDR3 protein: CASSVGWGEQYF

V gene: TRBV5-1
D gene: .
J gene: TRBJ1-2
clone size: .
CDR3 DNA: TGCGCCAGCAGCTTGGATGAGGGGATGAGAGGCTACACCTTC
CDR3 protein: CASSLDEGMRGYTF

V gene: TRBV7-6
D gene: TRBD2
J gene: TRBJ2-7
clone size: .
CDR3 DNA: TGTGCCAGCAGCTTAGGACTAGCGGGGCCCGAGCAGTACTTC
CDR3 protein: CASSLGLAGPEQYF

V gene: TRBV9
D gene: TRBD1
J gene: TRBJ1-2
clone size: .
CDR3 DNA: TGTGCCAGCAGCGTCAGCTTCGGGACAGGGGGTGATATGGACTATGGCTACACCTTC
CDR3 protein: CASSVSFGTGGDMDYGYTF

V gene: TRBV9
D gene: .
J gene: TRBJ2-5
clone size: .
CDR3 DNA: TGTGCCAGCAGCGCCGCTCGGGAACTAGAGACCCAGTACTTC
CDR3 protein: CASSAARELETQYF

V gene: TRBV4-1
D gene: TRBD1
J gene: TRBJ1-2
clone size: .
CDR3 DNA: TGCGCCAGCAGCCCGGGACAGGGGGCTACGAATGGCTACACCTTC
CDR3 protein: CASSPGQGATNGYTF

V gene: TRBV19
D gene: TRBD1
J gene: TRBJ2-3
clone size: .
CDR3 DNA: TGTGCCAGTAGTGTGACAGGGATGGACACAGATACGCAGTATTTT
CDR3 protein: CASSVTGMDTDTQYF